Listed here are 13 T cell receptor beta chains from one sample, sequenced in a study of identical twins. TCRdb analysed the 5' RACE reads with MiXCR anew, one entry per CDR3 protein. This repertoire shows some 660,000 distinct CDR3 sequences, 8.5% to 9% found once; its top ten account for around 0.95%. This sample also belongs to another study, concerning yellow fever vaccine responses in identical twins.

Input material: PBMCs. Every receptor here comes from a woman aged 18 to 35 in good health.

This clonotype was seen only a few times. The chain carries TRBV7-9 and TRBJ2-5, with D perhaps being TRBD1 or TRBD2 (5 bases each). V was cut by 3 bases and J by 0 bases, with 14 bases left in between. The CDR3 has 16 residues. CDR1 is SEHNR and CDR2 is FQNEAQ in the germline V gene (reference sequence). CDR3 region: CASSLRVGVNQETQYF. The CDR3, as DNA: TGTGCCAGCAGCTTGCGGGTAGGGGTAAACCAAGAGACCCAGTACTTC.

The CDR3 nucleotides read TGTGCCAGCAGCTTAGATTCGGGGATTAAACTGTTTTTT. The encoded protein is CASSLDSGIKLFF. This chain connects TRBV7-9 to TRBJ1-4; D not certain. The CDR3 totals 13 residues. Trimming left V 1 base short and J 11 bases short, with 11 bases between. The germline V gene has CDR1 SEHNR and CDR2 FQNEAQ (reference sequence).

This clonotype was detected only a few times. The chain uses TRBV28 and TRBJ2-7; the match to TRBD1 covers 7 bases. The CDR3 is made up of 13 amino acids. The junction had 7 bases not matched to a gene; V was cut back by 6 bases and J by 5 bases. CDR1 and CDR2 (germline): MDHEN, SYDVKM. The chain's CDR3 is CASRSQGLHEQYF. CDR3 DNA sequence: TGTGCCAGCAGGTCACAGGGGTTGCACGAGCAGTACTTC. The whole variable domain, filled in from reference TRBV28 and TRBJ2-7, reads DVKVTQSSRYLVKRTGEKVFLECVQDMDHENMFWYRQDPGLGLRLIYFSYDVKMKEKGDIPEGYSVSREKKERFSLILESASTNQTSMYLCASRSQGLHEQYFGPGTRLTVT.

This clonotype was observed a handful of times. This chain joins TRBV7-2 and TRBJ2-2, with 10 bases matching TRBD2. The CDR3 loop spans 16 amino acids. Looked up from germline, CDR1 is SGHTA and CDR2 is FQGNSA. Unmatched junction bases numbered 10, after V lost 5 bases and J lost 7 bases. In nucleotides, the CDR3 is TGTGCCAGCAGCCAAGCGGGGGGGTATACATTCGGGGAGCTGTTTTTT. Translation: CASSQAGGYTFGELFF.

This clonotype appeared a few times. This rearrangement joins TRBV6-5 to TRBJ2-1; the D gene is possibly TRBD2 (6 bases). The CDR3 is 15 amino acids. CDR1 and CDR2 (germline): MNHEY, SVGAGI. Trimming left V 0 bases short and J 8 bases short, with 14 bases between. CDR3 bases: TGTGCCAGCAGTTACTCGGGTTATGGGGAGGATGAGCAGTTCTTC. Encoded protein: CASSYSGYGEDEQFF.

This clonotype was observed a few times. The V and J genes are TRBV7-8 and TRBJ2-1; 7 nucleotides agree with TRBD1. Trimming cost V 2 bases and J 7 bases; bases outside gene matches: 14. CDR3 length equals 17 residues. The germline CDR1 and CDR2 sequences are SGHVS and FQNEAQ. The CDR3 coding sequence is TGTGCCAGCAGCTTATATCCCCTGTTGCAGGGGGTGAATGAGCAGTTCTTC. Residues: CASSLYPLLQGVNEQFF. Full variable domain (remainder filled in from reference TRBV7-8 and TRBJ2-1): GAGVSQSPRYKVAKRGQDVALRCDPISGHVSLFWYQQALGQGPEFLTYFQNEAQLDKSGLPSDRFFAERPEGSVSTLKIQRTQQEDSAVYLCASSLYPLLQGVNEQFFGPGTRLTVL.

V usage is TRBV24-1 and J usage is TRBJ2-3; 10 bases match TRBD1. Trimming removed 1 base from V and 4 bases from J; junction bases left unmatched: 4. This CDR3 spans 16 amino acids. The V gene's germline CDR1 is KGHDR and CDR2 SFDVKD. CDR3 amino acids: CATSDFDRGRADTQYF. CDR3 bases: TGTGCCACCAGTGATTTCGACAGGGGGCGAGCAGATACGCAGTATTTT.

This clonotype has only a few counts. The J gene is TRBJ2-7, the V gene TRBV18; maybe TRBD1 (6 bases). Germline CDR1 and CDR2: KGHSH and LQKENI. V was cut by 0 bases and J by 3 bases, with 15 bases left in between. This CDR3 region has 16 residues. This chain's CDR3 is CASSPPASTGYYEQYF. In DNA, the CDR3 is TGTGCCAGCTCACCACCCGCCTCGACAGGCTACTACGAGCAGTACTTC.

This clonotype appeared a few times. The chain employs TRBV7-9 and TRBJ2-7, with D possibly TRBD2 on 7 matching bases. The V end was cut by 1 base, the J end by 7 bases, with 20 bases between. The CDR3 is made up of 16 amino acids. CDR1 is SEHNR, CDR2 FQNEAQ, per germline (reference sequence). For the CDR3, the DNA is TGTGCCAGCAGCTTAGGAGGGGGAGGGCCTCCGTTGGAGCAGTACTTC. As protein: CASSLGGGGPPLEQYF.

The chain couples TRBV5-1 to TRBJ1-6; D perhaps matches TRBD1 (5 bases). Germline CDR1 reads SGHRS; CDR2 reads YFSETQ. The CDR3 has 16 amino acids. The CDR3 nucleotides are TGCGCTCGGGGAAGGGGAAAAGGTTCGACGAATTCACCCCTCCACTTT. Amino acid sequence: CARGRGKGSTNSPLHF.

The chain couples TRBV7-9 to TRBJ1-1; the D is unclear. V gave up 6 bases and J gave up 7 bases, with 12 bases separating them. In germline, CDR1 is SEHNR, CDR2 FQNEAQ (reference sequence). CDR3 size: 12 residues. This CDR3 is CASSHMGDEAFF. As DNA, the CDR3 is TGTGCCAGCAGTCATATGGGAGATGAAGCTTTCTTT.

A few counts support this clonotype. The V and J genes are TRBV4-1 and TRBJ2-7; 7 nucleotides match TRBD2. The CDR3 covers 16 residues. The V gene's germline CDR1 is MGHRA and CDR2 YSYEKL. The V segment lost 1 base and the J segment 3 bases; nucleotides outside the gene matches: 9. This chain's CDR3 is CASSQGLGREVYEQYF. CDR3 coding DNA: TGCGCCAGCAGCCAAGGACTAGGGAGGGAGGTCTACGAGCAGTACTTC.

The chain is built from TRBV10-3 and TRBJ2-1, with 7 positions matching TRBD1. CDR1 and CDR2 (germline): ENHRY, SYGVKD. This CDR3 is 16 amino acids long. The V and J ends lost 0 bases and 4 bases, in that order; junction bases with no gene match: 6. CDR3 residues: CAISESQGDVYNEQFF. In DNA, the CDR3 is TGTGCCATCAGTGAGTCTCAGGGGGATGTGTACAATGAGCAGTTCTTC.